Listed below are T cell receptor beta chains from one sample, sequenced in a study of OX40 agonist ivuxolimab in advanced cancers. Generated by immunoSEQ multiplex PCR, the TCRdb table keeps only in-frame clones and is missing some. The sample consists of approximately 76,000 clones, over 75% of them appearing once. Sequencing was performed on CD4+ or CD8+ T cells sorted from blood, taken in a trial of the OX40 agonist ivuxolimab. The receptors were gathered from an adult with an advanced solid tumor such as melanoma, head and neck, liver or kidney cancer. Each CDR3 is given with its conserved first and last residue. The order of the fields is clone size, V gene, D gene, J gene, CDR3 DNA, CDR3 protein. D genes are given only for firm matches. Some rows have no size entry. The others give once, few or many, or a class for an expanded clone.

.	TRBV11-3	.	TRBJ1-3	TGTGCCAGCAGCTCGCACCGGGGGTGGGGTTTTGGCTCTGGAAACACCATATATTTT	CASSSHRGWGFGSGNTIYF
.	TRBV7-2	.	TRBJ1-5	TGTGCCAGCAGCCCATGGGCCCGGAATCAGCCCCAGCATTTT	CASSPWARNQPQHF
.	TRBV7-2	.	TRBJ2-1	TGTGCCAGCAGCCAAGGACAGACATCCTATAATGAGCAGTTCTTC	CASSQGQTSYNEQFF
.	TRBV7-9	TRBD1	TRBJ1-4	TGTGCCAGCAGCTCGGGGCAGGGGGTGGCTAATGAAAAACTGTTTTTT	CASSSGQGVANEKLFF
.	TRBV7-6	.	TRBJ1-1	TGTGCCAGCAGCCACTTATGGGACACTGAAGCTTTCTTT	CASSHLWDTEAFF
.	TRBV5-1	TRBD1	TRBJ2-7	TGCGCCAGCAGCCTCCCTGGGACAGCCTACGAGCAGTACTTC	CASSLPGTAYEQYF
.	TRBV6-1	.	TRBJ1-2	TGTGCCAGCAACCCCCAGGGCCTGAACTATGGCTACACCTTC	CASNPQGLNYGYTF
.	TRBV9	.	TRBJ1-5	TGTGCCAGCAGCGTAGGGGGGGCAGGTCAGCCCCAGCATTTT	CASSVGGAGQPQHF
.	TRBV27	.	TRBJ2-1	TGTGCCAGCAGTTTATCGCGAGTAGTAGGTGAGCAGTTCTTC	CASSLSRVVGEQFF
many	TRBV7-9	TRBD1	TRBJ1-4	TGTGCCAGCAGCTTGGGGTCAGGGGGCGGTGAACTGTTTTTT	CASSLGSGGGELFF
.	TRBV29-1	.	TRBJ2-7	TGCAGCGTTGAAGAGAAGGGCGAGCAGTACTTC	CSVEEKGEQYF
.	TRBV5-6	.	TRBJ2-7	TGTGCCAGCAGCTTGGGGAGAGACGAGCAGTACTTC	CASSLGRDEQYF
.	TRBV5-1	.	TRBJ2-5	TGCGCCAGCAGCTTGGCCTGGCAGGGCCTGACCCGAGAGACCCAGTACTTC	CASSLAWQGLTRETQYF
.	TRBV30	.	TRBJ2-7	TGTGCCTGGAGAGCAGGGGCGGGGGTCGAGCAGTACTTC	CAWRAGAGVEQYF
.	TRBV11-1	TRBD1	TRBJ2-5	TGTGCCAGCAGCGACCGGACAGGGCCCGAGACCCAGTACTTC	CASSDRTGPETQYF
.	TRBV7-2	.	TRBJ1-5	TGTGCCAGCAGCCGCGTTAACAGCAATCAGCCCCAGCATTTT	CASSRVNSNQPQHF
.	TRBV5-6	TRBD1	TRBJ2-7	TGTGCCAGCAGCCGGGACAGGTTCTACGAGCAGTACTTC	CASSRDRFYEQYF
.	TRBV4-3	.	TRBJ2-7	TGCGCCAGCAGCCCCATATGGGGCAGTCCCGAGCAGTACTTC	CASSPIWGSPEQYF
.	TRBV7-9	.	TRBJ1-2	TGTGCCAGCAGCTTACATCAGAACCCAGGCTACACCTTC	CASSLHQNPGYTF
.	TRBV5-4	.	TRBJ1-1	TGTGCCAGCAGCTTGGGAGCGGGGCCTAACACTGAAGCTTTCTTT	CASSLGAGPNTEAFF
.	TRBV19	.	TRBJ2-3	TGTGCCAGTAGTACCGCACAGGGTAGCACAGATACGCAGTATTTT	CASSTAQGSTDTQYF
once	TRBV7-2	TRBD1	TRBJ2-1	TGTGCCAGCGATCGGACTGGGACAGGAGCTTACAATGAGCAGTTCTTC	CASDRTGTGAYNEQFF
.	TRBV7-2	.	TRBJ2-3	TGTGCCAGCAGCCCAGCTCTTCTCACAGATACGCAGTATTTT	CASSPALLTDTQYF
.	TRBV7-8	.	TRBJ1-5	TGTGCCAGCAGCTTAGTGGAGCATGGTGGGGAACCATTCAATCAGCCCCAGCATTTT	CASSLVEHGGEPFNQPQHF
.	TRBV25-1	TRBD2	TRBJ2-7	TGTGCCAGCAGTGGGGCGGGGGGTGTCTGGTCCTACGAGCAGTACTTC	CASSGAGGVWSYEQYF
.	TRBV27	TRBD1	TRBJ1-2	TGTGCCAGCAGTGCCAAAGGGGACAGGGCAAAGAACATGGGCTACACCTTC	CASSAKGDRAKNMGYTF
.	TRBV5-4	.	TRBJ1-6	TGTGCCAGCAGCTCCCCGGACGTTTATTCACCCCTCCACTTT	CASSSPDVYSPLHF
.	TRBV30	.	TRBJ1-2	TGTGCATACCTAAGGGGGAACTATGGCTACACCTTC	CAYLRGNYGYTF
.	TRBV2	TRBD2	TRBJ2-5	TGTGCCAGCAGTGAAACCCATACTAGCGCCGGGAGCAAAGAGACCCAGTACTTC	CASSETHTSAGSKETQYF
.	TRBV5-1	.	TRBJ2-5	TGCGCCAGCAGCTTGGGTCAGGGTGCTTGGACCCAGTACTTC	CASSLGQGAWTQYF
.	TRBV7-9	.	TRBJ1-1	TGTGCCAGCAGCTTAGGACAGATGAACACTGAAGCTTTCTTT	CASSLGQMNTEAFF
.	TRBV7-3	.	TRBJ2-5	TGTGCCAGCAGCCCCGACCCTATCGACAGCTACTTTACCGGTTTCGACCAAGAGACCCAGTACTTC	CASSPDPIDSYFTGFDQETQYF
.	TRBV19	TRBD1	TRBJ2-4	TGTGCCAGTTCAGCCCAGACAGGGGGGAACATTCAGTACTTC	CASSAQTGGNIQYF
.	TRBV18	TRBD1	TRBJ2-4	TGTGCCAGCTCACCACCCTGGACAGGTCTAAACATTCAGTACTTC	CASSPPWTGLNIQYF
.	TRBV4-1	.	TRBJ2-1	TGCGCCAGCAGCCAAGAACTCCGCGGGGGCCCCTACAATGAGCAGTTCTTC	CASSQELRGGPYNEQFF